This T cell receptor beta chain was identified in a study of cytomegalovirus exposure and HLA in healthy donors. Study at large: Earlier results showed 90 million to 120 million unique TCR beta sequences derived from 150 million to 200 million T cells.

This clone has a handful of counts. It was with 60 Vbeta and 13 Jbeta primers that the PCR ran. Data came from immunoSEQ multiplex PCR; TCRdb stores just in-frame clones and leaves some out. Seen here are about 200,000 clones, 79% observed once, and the top ten hold around 1.6%. CDR1 is SGDLS and CDR2 is YYNGEE in the germline V gene. The CDR3 totals 14 residues. The ends were cut back, 3 bases at V and 5 bases at J, with 14 bases in the middle. The sequence was collected from a girl under 18 in good health and CMV-seropositive. Specimen: PBMCs. The chain employs TRBV9 and TRBJ1-1; no definite D call. The DNA for the CDR3 is TGTGCCAGCAGCGCCGGAATTCGAGGGACTGAAGCTTTCTTT. Translated: CASSAGIRGTEAFF. The whole variable domain, remainder taken from reference TRBV9 and TRBJ1-1, is DSGVTQTPKHLITATGQRVTLRCSPRSGDLSVYWYQQSLDQGLQFLIQYYNGEERAKGNILERFSAQQFPDLHSELNLSSLELGDSALYFCASSAGIRGTEAFFGQGTRLTVV.